Below, 12 T cell receptor beta chains from the same sample are listed, as sequenced in a study of T cell changes during pregnancy in multiple sclerosis. Profiled with immunoSEQ multiplex PCR; TCRdb holds only in-frame clones, not every one. The sample carries 55,000 to 65,000 clones, 93% recorded once. Sequences were derived from CD4+ T cells from peripheral blood mononuclear cells, sampled before pregnancy. Source of these receptors: a female donor with multiple sclerosis, enrolled in a pregnancy study.

The chain couples TRBV4-1 to TRBJ2-1; 7 positions agree with TRBD1. With 1 base clipped from V and 2 bases from J, the junction kept 5 bases outside the gene matches. This CDR3 is built from 16 residues. The germline V gene has CDR1 MGHRA and CDR2 YSYEKL. The CDR3 sequence: CASSQVQGTAYNEQFF. CDR3 DNA sequence: TGCGCCAGCAGCCAAGTCCAAGGGACAGCCTACAATGAGCAGTTCTTC.

The CDR3, as DNA: TGTGCCAGCAGCTTGGCGGGACAGCTGAACACTGAAGCTTTCTTT. Protein: CASSLAGQLNTEAFF. The chain joins TRBV5-4 to TRBJ1-1, with 7 bases identical to TRBD1. Germline lookup yields CDR1 SGHNT and CDR2 YYREEE (reference sequence). V lost 0 bases to trimming and J lost 0 bases; unmatched junction nucleotides: 2. The CDR3 consists of 15 residues.

This sequence joins TRBV18 and TRBJ1-1; weak D call: TRBD1 (5 bases). The CDR3 loop spans 15 amino acids. Germline V gene lookup returns CDR1 KGHSH and CDR2 LQKENI. V shed 3 bases and J shed 1 base, with 12 bases lying between them. DNA of the CDR3: TGTGCCAGCTCACCGGATGGACAACCGAACACTGAAGCTTTCTTT. Its translation is CASSPDGQPNTEAFF.

CDR3 region: CASSQGGSLGRTNEKLFF. The CDR3 DNA reads TGCGCCAGCAGCCAAGGTGGGTCCCTTGGGCGAACTAATGAAAAACTGTTTTTT. The rearrangement joins TRBV4-1 to TRBJ1-4; D is unresolved. Germline CDR1 is MGHRA and CDR2 is YSYEKL. The V end was cut by 1 base, the J end by 1 base, with 16 bases between. The length of the CDR3 is 18 residues.

The V and J genes are TRBV29-1 and TRBJ2-3; TRBD2 matches at 8 bases. V trimming: 1 base; J trimming: 5 bases; junction bases outside the gene matches: 5. The CDR3 runs to 14 residues. Germline CDR1 SQVTM, CDR2 ANQGSEA. For the CDR3, the DNA is TGCAGCGTTGAAGTGCGGCTAGCGGGAGATACGCAGTATTTT. This encodes CSVEVRLAGDTQYF.

This clone was seen a handful of times. V is TRBV7-2 and J is TRBJ2-1, with D perhaps matching TRBD2 (6 bases). The CDR3 loop spans 13 amino acids. The V end was cut by 4 bases, the J end by 6 bases, with 10 bases between. Germline values: CDR1 SGHTA, CDR2 FQGNSA. The CDR3 spells CASSYTSLNEQFF. The CDR3 DNA is TGTGCCAGCAGCTATACTAGCCTCAATGAGCAGTTCTTC.

The chain couples TRBV29-1 to TRBJ2-1; D might be TRBD2 (6 bases). Germline loops: CDR1 SQVTM, CDR2 ANQGSEA. The V end was cut by 6 bases, the J end by 4 bases, with 13 bases between. The CDR3 is 13 amino acids. The CDR3 DNA reads as TGCAGCGTGTTGCGGGATACATACAATGAGCAGTTCTTC. This codes for CSVLRDTYNEQFF.

The gene calls are TRBV5-1 and TRBJ2-7; a possible D gene is TRBD2 (5 bases). V was trimmed by 3 bases and J by 6 bases, leaving 13 bases between them. Germline V gene lookup returns CDR1 SGHRS and CDR2 YFSETQ. This CDR3 is 13 amino acids long. Here the CDR3 DNA reads TGCGCCAGCAGCTCGGGAACGACCATCGAGCAGTACTTC. Its protein product is CASSSGTTIEQYF.

V usage is TRBV19 and J usage is TRBJ2-1, with D possibly being TRBD2 (6 bases). This CDR3 is 14 amino acids long. The germline V gene has CDR1 LNHDA and CDR2 SQIVND (reference sequence). V lost 6 bases and J lost 0, with 9 bases in between. This CDR3 is CASRGGTSYNEQFF. CDR3 coding DNA: TGTGCCAGTAGAGGAGGGACCTCCTACAATGAGCAGTTCTTC.

V gene TRBV28 combines with J gene TRBJ2-7; 9 bases are a match to TRBD1. The CDR3 has 17 residues. V trimming: 3 bases; J trimming: 2 bases; junction bases outside the gene matches: 11. The germline V gene has CDR1 MDHEN and CDR2 SYDVKM. The CDR3 region has the DNA TGTGCCAGCAGTTTCAAACTCCTCCGGGACAGGGCCTACGAGCAGTACTTC. It yields the protein CASSFKLLRDRAYEQYF.

The chain joins TRBV27 to TRBJ2-7; D uncertain. This CDR3 spans 14 amino acids. CDR1 and CDR2 from the germline V gene are MNHEY and SMNVEV (reference sequence). With 0 bases removed from V and 1 base from J, the gap between germline ends came to 7 bases. The CDR3 protein is CASSLSFRSYEQYF. The CDR3 DNA follows: TGTGCCAGCAGTTTATCGTTCAGATCCTACGAGCAGTACTTC.

The chain links TRBV4-3 to TRBJ2-2, with 7 bases matching TRBD2. The length of the CDR3 is 19 residues. The junction had 14 bases not matched to a gene; V was cut back by 3 bases and J by 1 base. Per the germline V gene, CDR1 is LGHNA and CDR2 is YSLEER. Here the CDR3 DNA reads TGCGCCAGCAGCCAGGGATTTCATGGTGGCGGGGGGAACACCGGGGAGCTGTTTTTT. It encodes CASSQGFHGGGGNTGELFF.